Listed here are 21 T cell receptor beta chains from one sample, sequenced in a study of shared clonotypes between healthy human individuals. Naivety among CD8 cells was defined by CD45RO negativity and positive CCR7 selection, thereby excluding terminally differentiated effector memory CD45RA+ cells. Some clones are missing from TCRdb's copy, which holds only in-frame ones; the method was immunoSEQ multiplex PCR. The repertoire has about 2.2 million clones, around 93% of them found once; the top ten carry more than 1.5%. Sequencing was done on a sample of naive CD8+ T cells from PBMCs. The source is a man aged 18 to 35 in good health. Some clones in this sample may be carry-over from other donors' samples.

The CDR3, as DNA: TGCAGCGTTGAAGAGCCAATAACCGGGACTAGTAACTACAATGAGCAGTTCTTC. As protein: CSVEEPITGTSNYNEQFF. This rearrangement joins TRBV29-1 to TRBJ2-1; 8 bases fit TRBD2. Per germline, CDR1 SQVTM and CDR2 ANQGSEA. J was trimmed by 3 bases and V by 0 bases; bases with no gene match: 13. CDR3 length equals 18 residues.

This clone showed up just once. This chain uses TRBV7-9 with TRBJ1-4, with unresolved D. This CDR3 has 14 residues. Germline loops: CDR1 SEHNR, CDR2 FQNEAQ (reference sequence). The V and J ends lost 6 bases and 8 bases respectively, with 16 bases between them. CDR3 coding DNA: TGTGCCAGCAGAGGCATTAAAACGGGGGAAAAACTGTTTTTT. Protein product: CASRGIKTGEKLFF.

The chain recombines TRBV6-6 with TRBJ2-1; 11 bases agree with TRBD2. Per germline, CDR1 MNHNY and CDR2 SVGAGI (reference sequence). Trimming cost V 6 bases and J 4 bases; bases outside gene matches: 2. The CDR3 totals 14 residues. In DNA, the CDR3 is TGTGCCAGCAGCCTAGCGGGGGGATACAATGAGCAGTTCTTC. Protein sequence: CASSLAGGYNEQFF.

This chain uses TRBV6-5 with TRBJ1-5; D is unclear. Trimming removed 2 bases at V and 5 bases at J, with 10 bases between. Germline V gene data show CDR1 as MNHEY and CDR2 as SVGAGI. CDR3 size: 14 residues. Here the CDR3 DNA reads TGTGCCAGCAGTTACACCATGAGGGATCAGCCCCAGCATTTT. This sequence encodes CASSYTMRDQPQHF.

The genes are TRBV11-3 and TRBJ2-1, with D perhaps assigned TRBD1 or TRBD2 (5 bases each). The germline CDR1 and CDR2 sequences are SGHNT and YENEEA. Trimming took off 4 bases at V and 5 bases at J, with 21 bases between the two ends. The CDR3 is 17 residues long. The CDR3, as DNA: TGTGCCAGCAGCTCCCGGGACCCACGACCCGGGAACAATGAGCAGTTCTTC. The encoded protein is CASSSRDPRPGNNEQFF.

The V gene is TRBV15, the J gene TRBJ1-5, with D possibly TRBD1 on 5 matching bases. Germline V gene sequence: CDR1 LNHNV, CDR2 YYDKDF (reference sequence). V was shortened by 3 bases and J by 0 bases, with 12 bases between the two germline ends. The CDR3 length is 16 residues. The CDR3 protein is CATSSRGATSNQPQHF. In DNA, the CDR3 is TGTGCCACCAGCAGCCGGGGCGCAACTAGCAATCAGCCCCAGCATTTT.

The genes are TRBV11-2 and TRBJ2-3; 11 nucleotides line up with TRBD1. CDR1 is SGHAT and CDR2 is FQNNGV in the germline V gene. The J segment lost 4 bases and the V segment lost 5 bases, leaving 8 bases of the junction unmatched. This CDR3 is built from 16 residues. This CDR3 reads CASSPRDRGFADTQYF. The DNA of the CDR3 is TGTGCCAGCAGCCCCAGGGACAGGGGGTTCGCAGATACGCAGTATTTT.

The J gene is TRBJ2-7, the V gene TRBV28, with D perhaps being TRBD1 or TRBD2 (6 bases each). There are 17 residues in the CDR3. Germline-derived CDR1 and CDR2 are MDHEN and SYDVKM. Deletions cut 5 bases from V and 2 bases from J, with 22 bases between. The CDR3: CASSPRGRGGLAYEQYF. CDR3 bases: TGTGCCAGCAGTCCCCGGGGGCGAGGGGGGTTGGCCTACGAGCAGTACTTC.

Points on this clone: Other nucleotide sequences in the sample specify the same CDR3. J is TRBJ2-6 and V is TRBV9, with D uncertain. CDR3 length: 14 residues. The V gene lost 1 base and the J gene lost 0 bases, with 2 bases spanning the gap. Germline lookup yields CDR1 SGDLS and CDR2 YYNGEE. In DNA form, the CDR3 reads TGTGCCAGCAGCGTATCCTCTGGGGCCAACGTCCTGACTTTC. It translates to CASSVSSGANVLTF.

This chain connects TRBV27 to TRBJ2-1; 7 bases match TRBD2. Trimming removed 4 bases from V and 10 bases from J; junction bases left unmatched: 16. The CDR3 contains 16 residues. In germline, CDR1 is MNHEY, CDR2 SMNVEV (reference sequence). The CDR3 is CASSSVAGPVIREQFF. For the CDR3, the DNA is TGTGCCAGCAGTTCAGTAGCGGGTCCAGTGATAAGGGAGCAGTTCTTC.

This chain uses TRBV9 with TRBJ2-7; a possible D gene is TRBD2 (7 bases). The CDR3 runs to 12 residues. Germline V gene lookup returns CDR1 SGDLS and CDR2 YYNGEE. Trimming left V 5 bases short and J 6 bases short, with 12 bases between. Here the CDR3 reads CASRGGGAEQYF. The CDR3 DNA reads TGTGCCAGCAGGGGAGGGGGTGCCGAGCAGTACTTC. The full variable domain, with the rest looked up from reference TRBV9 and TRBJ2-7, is DSGVTQTPKHLITATGQRVTLRCSPRSGDLSVYWYQQSLDQGLQFLIQYYNGEERAKGNILERFSAQQFPDLHSELNLSSLELGDSALYFCASRGGGAEQYFGPGTRLTVT.

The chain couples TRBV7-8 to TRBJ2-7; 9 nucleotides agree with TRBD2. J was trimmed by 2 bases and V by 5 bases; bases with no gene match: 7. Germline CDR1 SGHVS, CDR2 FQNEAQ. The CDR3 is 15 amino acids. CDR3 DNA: TGTGCCAGCAGCCTCCGACTAGCGGTTACCTACGAGCAGTACTTC. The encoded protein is CASSLRLAVTYEQYF.

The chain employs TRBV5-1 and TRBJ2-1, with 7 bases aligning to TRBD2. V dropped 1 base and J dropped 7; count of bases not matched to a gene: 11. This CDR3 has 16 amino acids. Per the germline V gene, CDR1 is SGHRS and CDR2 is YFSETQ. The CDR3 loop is CASSLTKRGSPNEQFF. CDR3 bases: TGCGCCAGCAGCTTGACTAAGCGGGGTTCCCCGAATGAGCAGTTCTTC.

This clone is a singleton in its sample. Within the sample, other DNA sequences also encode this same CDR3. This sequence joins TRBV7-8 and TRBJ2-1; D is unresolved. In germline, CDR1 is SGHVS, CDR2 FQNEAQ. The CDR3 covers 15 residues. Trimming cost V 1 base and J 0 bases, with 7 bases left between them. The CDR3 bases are TGTGCCAGCAGCTTAGGCGTTAGCTCCTACAATGAGCAGTTCTTC. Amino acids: CASSLGVSSYNEQFF. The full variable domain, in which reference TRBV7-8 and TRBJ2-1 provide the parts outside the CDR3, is GAGVSQSPRYKVAKRGQDVALRCDPISGHVSLFWYQQALGQGPEFLTYFQNEAQLDKSGLPSDRFFAERPEGSVSTLKIQRTQQEDSAVYLCASSLGVSSYNEQFFGPGTRLTVL.

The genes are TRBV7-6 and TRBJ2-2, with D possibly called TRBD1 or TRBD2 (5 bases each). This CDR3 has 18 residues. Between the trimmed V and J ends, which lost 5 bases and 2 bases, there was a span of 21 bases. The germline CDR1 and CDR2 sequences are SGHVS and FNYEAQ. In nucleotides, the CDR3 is TGTGCCAGCAGCCGATCCCGGGACGGAACTACAAACACCGGGGAGCTGTTTTTT. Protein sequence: CASSRSRDGTTNTGELFF.

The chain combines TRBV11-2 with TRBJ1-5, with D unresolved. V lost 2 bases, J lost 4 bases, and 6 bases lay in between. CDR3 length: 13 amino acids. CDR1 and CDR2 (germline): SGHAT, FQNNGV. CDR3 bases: TGTGCCAGCAGCTTAATCGAGAATCAGCCCCAGCATTTT. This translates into CASSLIENQPQHF.

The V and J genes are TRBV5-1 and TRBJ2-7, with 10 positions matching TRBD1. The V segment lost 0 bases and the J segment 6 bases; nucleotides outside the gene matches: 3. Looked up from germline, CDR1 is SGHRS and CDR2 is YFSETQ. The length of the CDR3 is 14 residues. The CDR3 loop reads CASSLAGTGAEQYF. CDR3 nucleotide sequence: TGCGCCAGCAGCTTGGCCGGGACAGGGGCCGAGCAGTACTTC.

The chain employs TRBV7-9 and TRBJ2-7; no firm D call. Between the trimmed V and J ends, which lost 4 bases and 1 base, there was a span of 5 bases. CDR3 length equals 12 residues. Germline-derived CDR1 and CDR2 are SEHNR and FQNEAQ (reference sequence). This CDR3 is CASSSKSYEQYF. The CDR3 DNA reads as TGTGCCAGCAGCTCAAAGTCCTACGAGCAGTACTTC. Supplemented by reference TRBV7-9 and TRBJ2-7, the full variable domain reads DTGVSQNPRHKITKRGQNVTFRCDPISEHNRLYWYRQTLGQGPEFLTYFQNEAQLEKSRLLSDRFSAERPKGSFSTLEIQRTEQGDSAMYLCASSSKSYEQYFGPGTRLTVT.

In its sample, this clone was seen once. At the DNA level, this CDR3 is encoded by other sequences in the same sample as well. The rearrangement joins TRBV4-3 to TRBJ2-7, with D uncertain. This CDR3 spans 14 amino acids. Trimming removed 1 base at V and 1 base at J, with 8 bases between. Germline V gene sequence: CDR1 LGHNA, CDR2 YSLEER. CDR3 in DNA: TGCGCCAGCAGCCAAGGGTTGGGGTCCTACGAGCAGTACTTC. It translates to CASSQGLGSYEQYF.

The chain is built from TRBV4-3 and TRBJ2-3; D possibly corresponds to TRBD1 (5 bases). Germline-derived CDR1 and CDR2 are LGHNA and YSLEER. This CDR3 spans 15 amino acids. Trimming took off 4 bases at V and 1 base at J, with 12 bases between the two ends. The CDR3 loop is CASSPGRQRTDTQYF. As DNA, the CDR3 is TGCGCCAGCAGCCCCGGAAGACAGCGCACAGATACGCAGTATTTT.

The CDR3 DNA reads TGTGCCAGCAGTCACCTCGGGAGTAGCACAGATACGCAGTATTTT. The encoded protein is CASSHLGSSTDTQYF. This chain joins TRBV27 and TRBJ2-3, with D perhaps matching TRBD2 (6 bases). Deletions cut 5 bases from V and 0 bases from J, with 12 bases between. This CDR3 region has 15 residues. Germline V CDR1 and CDR2: MNHEY, SMNVEV (reference sequence).